This passage covers 9 T cell receptor beta chains from one sample sequenced in a study of patients and donors after allogeneic stem cell transplantation. From the RT-PCR reads, TCRdb called clonotypes with MiXCR, one entry per CDR3 protein. Of about 160,000 distinct CDR3 sequences in the sample, about 40% were seen once. Sequencing was performed on blood, either unsorted or a sorted T cell fraction (not recorded which). These receptors were obtained from a human donor who was either an allogeneic HSCT recipient or a stem cell or donor lymphocyte infusion donor (not recorded which). It is not recorded whose cells these are; they may come from a transplant donor.

In its sample, this clonotype was seen a few times. This chain uses TRBV12-3 or TRBV12-4 with TRBJ1-1; D possibly corresponds to TRBD1 (6 bases). This CDR3 has 16 residues. The V and J ends lost 3 bases and 0 bases respectively, with 14 bases between them. DNA for the CDR3: TGTGCCAGCAGTTTCGACAGGCCCTTAATGAACACTGAAGCTTTCTTT. It translates to CASSFDRPLMNTEAFF.

This clonotype was picked up a small number of times. This chain connects TRBV6-5 to TRBJ1-6; 11 nucleotides align to TRBD1. The CDR3 length is 20 residues. Germline V gives CDR1 MNHEY, CDR2 SVGAGI. With V trimmed by 0 bases and J by 0 bases, 7 bases remained unmatched. CDR3 in amino acids: CASSYSTGTGGSSYNSPLHF. The CDR3 DNA reads TGTGCCAGCAGTTACTCGACCGGGACAGGGGGTAGCTCCTATAATTCACCCCTCCACTTT.

There are a few counts of this clonotype. The rearrangement links TRBV7-9 to TRBJ1-1, with 11 bases that match TRBD1. From germline, CDR1 is SEHNR and CDR2 FQNEAQ (reference sequence). The ends lost 4 bases at V and 1 base at J; junction bases unmatched: 8. The CDR3 loop spans 17 amino acids. CDR3 residues: CASSWTGGSMWNTEAFF. The DNA of the CDR3 is TGTGCCAGCAGCTGGACAGGGGGCAGCATGTGGAACACTGAAGCTTTCTTT.

Only a few counts were recorded for this clonotype. The chain links TRBV6-2 or TRBV6-3 to TRBJ1-5, with TRBD1 matching over 7 bases. The germline gives CDR1 MNHEY, CDR2 SVGEGT. The CDR3 extends over 15 amino acids. J was trimmed by 2 bases and V by 4 bases; bases with no gene match: 5. The CDR3 sequence is CASSFPGQGNQPQHF. CDR3 DNA: TGTGCCAGCAGTTTCCCCGGACAGGGCAATCAGCCCCAGCATTTT.

V is TRBV9 and J is TRBJ1-2; D is unresolved. V lost 4 bases and J 2 bases, leaving 15 bases between the germline ends. Germline assignment: CDR1 SGDLS and CDR2 YYNGEE. CDR3 length equals 15 residues. The CDR3 loop is CASSPSGRENYGYTF. The CDR3 DNA sequence: TGTGCCAGCAGCCCTAGCGGGCGGGAAAACTATGGCTACACCTTC.

The chain uses TRBV9 and TRBJ1-2; 12 bases are shared with TRBD1. CDR3 length: 16 residues. The junction had 10 bases not matched to a gene; V was cut back by 4 bases and J by 6 bases. Germline CDR1 SGDLS, CDR2 YYNGEE. CDR3 region: CASSTPGQGALDGYTF. The DNA for the CDR3 is TGTGCCAGCAGCACCCCGGGACAGGGGGCCCTAGATGGCTACACCTTC.

The rearrangement links TRBV20-1 to TRBJ2-7; 8 nucleotides agree with TRBD1. The germline CDR1 and CDR2 sequences are DFQATT and SNEGSKA (reference sequence). J was trimmed by 2 bases and V by 6 bases; bases with no gene match: 9. The CDR3 spans 14 residues. For the CDR3, the DNA is TGCAGTGCGGGAAAGGACAGGGTCGCCTACGAGCAGTACTTC. Translated: CSAGKDRVAYEQYF.

This clonotype was recorded once. V gene TRBV13 combines with J gene TRBJ2-3; D possibly corresponds to TRBD1 (7 bases). The V gene's germline CDR1 is PRHDT and CDR2 FYEKMQ (reference sequence). V dropped 4 bases and J dropped 1 base, with 12 bases sitting between them. The length of the CDR3 is 15 residues. The CDR3 coding sequence is TGTGCCAGCAGCTCCCAGGGGGGTGGCACAGATACGCAGTATTTT. Protein sequence: CASSSQGGGTDTQYF.

This clonotype was recorded many times. V is TRBV12-3 or TRBV12-4 and J is TRBJ1-2, with D perhaps TRBD1 (6 bases). Trimming pared 1 base from V and 8 bases from J, leaving 14 bases between. The CDR3 extends over 14 amino acids. The CDR3 spells CASSLGAGAKGYTF. The CDR3 DNA reads TGTGCCAGCAGTTTAGGGGCAGGGGCGAAAGGCTACACCTTC.